This T cell receptor beta chain was documented in a study of CD8 T cells in ankylosing spondylitis. A few counts support this clonotype. Germline V gives CDR1 SQVTM, CDR2 ANQGSEA. The CDR3 is 11 residues long. The V and J ends lost 5 bases and 7 bases respectively, with 10 bases between them. TCRdb passed the 5' RACE reads through MiXCR, listing each CDR3 protein once. The table has a few hundred thousand distinct CDR3 sequences, roughly 20% seen once. The sequenced sample consisted of blood, either unsorted or a sorted T cell fraction (not recorded which). The sequence was obtained from a male donor with ankylosing spondylitis or in good health (not recorded which). The gene calls are TRBV29-1 and TRBJ2-3, with D uncertain. In nucleotides, the CDR3 is TGCAGCGTTCGTTTGGGATATACGCAGTATTTT. This codes for CSVRLGYTQYF.